Presented here are 10 T cell receptor beta chains from one specimen sequenced in a study of tumor and adjacent non-tumor tissue in lung cancer. The template was RNA from unsorted bulk tissue. Three rounds of nested PCR, following a modified ARM-PCR protocol, produced the TCRbeta library. TCRdb reprocessed the multiplex PCR reads with MiXCR, giving one entry per CDR3 protein. The sample records about 85,000 distinct CDR3 sequences, 61% being singletons. The material sequenced was lung tumor tissue. The receptors here all came from a man aged 70-80 years with non-small cell lung cancer.

About this clonotype itself: Compared with germline, one end of the junction differs, possibly owing to a read error. The rearrangement uses TRBV6-5 and TRBJ1-3; D possibly corresponds to TRBD1 (5 bases). Germline loops: CDR1 MNHEY, CDR2 SVGAGI. This CDR3 spans 17 amino acids. For the CDR3, the DNA is TGTGCCAGCAGTCTCTCTGGGGCTAGAAGCTCTGGAAACATCATATATTTT. Translating it yields CASSLSGARSSGNIIYF.

The chain employs TRBV30 and TRBJ1-2, with no clear D. CDR1 is GTSNPN, CDR2 SVGIG, per germline (reference sequence). This CDR3 has 15 amino acids. Trimming left V 0 bases short and J 1 base short, with 12 bases between. The CDR3 loop reads CAWSVQFRSNYGYTF. The CDR3 bases are TGTGCCTGGAGTGTACAATTCAGGAGTAACTATGGCTACACCTTC.

On this clonotype itself: Since the CDR3 does not end with the conserved phenylalanine or tryptophan, this likely comes from a read error. The chain links TRBV29-1 to TRBJ2-3; D may be TRBD2 (6 bases). The V gene lost 1 base and the J gene lost 2 bases, with 10 bases spanning the gap. Germline V CDR1 and CDR2: SQVTM, ANQGSEA. CDR3 size: 14 residues. CDR3 region: CSVEVPGDTDTQYY. The CDR3 nucleotides are TGCAGCGTTGAAGTGCCGGGAGACACAGATACGCAGTATTAT.

With regard to this clonotype: A read error may explain this, as a much larger clone is one base away. The DNA for the CDR3 is TGCGCCAGGAGCACCGGGATGACGAACACTGAAGCTTTCTTT. This sequence encodes CARSTGMTNTEAFF. V is TRBV5-1 and J is TRBJ1-1; D is uncertain. This CDR3 comprises 14 residues. CDR1 is SGHRS and CDR2 is YFSETQ in the germline V gene. With 8 bases removed from V and 1 base from J, the gap between germline ends came to 15 bases.

The sample holds many counts of this clonotype. V and J are TRBV5-6 and TRBJ1-1; D is undetermined. The CDR3 has 15 amino acids. CDR1 is SGHDT, CDR2 YYEEEE, per germline. V lost 0 bases and J lost 1, with 10 bases in between. Written as DNA, the CDR3 is TGTGCCAGCAGCTTGGATTGGAACACGAACACTGAAGCTTTCTTT. This codes for CASSLDWNTNTEAFF. The variable domain in full, completed from reference TRBV5-6 and TRBJ1-1, reads DAGVTQSPTHLIKTRGQQVTLRCSPKSGHDTVSWYQQALGQGPQFIFQYYEEEERQRGNFPDRFSGHQFPNYSSELNVNALLLGDSALYLCASSLDWNTNTEAFFGQGTRLTVV.

This clonotype has a handful of counts. A much larger clone differs from this one at a single base, so this may be a read error. The genes are TRBV20-1 and TRBJ2-3; TRBD1 aligns across 7 bases. Germline V gene sequence: CDR1 DFQATT, CDR2 SNEGSKA (reference sequence). This CDR3 is built from 13 residues. This chain's CDR3 is CSARDRVYLQATF. The CDR3 DNA is TGCAGTGCACGAGACAGGGTTTACCTCCAAGCTACCTTT.

This chain links TRBV11-2 with TRBJ2-7, with D unclear. Germline loops: CDR1 SGHAT, CDR2 FQNNGV. This CDR3 spans 12 amino acids. The V end was cut by 7 bases, the J end by 6 bases, with 13 bases between. The CDR3 DNA is TGTGCCAGCACTCCACCCCCACTCGAGCAGTACTTC. It codes for CASTPPPLEQYF.

This clonotype has at least ten counts. This chain joins TRBV5-6 and TRBJ1-1, with D uncertain. The CDR3 spans 13 residues. Germline V gene data show CDR1 as SGHDT and CDR2 as YYEEEE. Trimming removed 0 bases at V and 7 bases at J, with 10 bases between. CDR3 bases: TGTGCCAGCAGCTTGGGGTTGCAGAGTGAAGCTTTCTTT. Translation gives CASSLGLQSEAFF.

Points on this clonotype: One base away lies a much larger clone, so this may be a sequencing read error. The CDR3 nucleotides read TGTGCCAGCAGCCAATGGGTGATCACTGAAGCTTTCTTT. It is translated as CASSQWVITEAFF. The rearrangement links TRBV14 to TRBJ1-1; no firm D call. The CDR3 is 13 residues long. Per germline, CDR1 SGHDN and CDR2 FVKESK. V was cut by 2 bases and J by 4 bases, with 8 bases left in between.

This clonotype was counted ten times or more. The V gene is TRBV14, the J gene TRBJ2-3; 13 positions agree with TRBD2. The CDR3 sequence is 19 residues long. V trimming: 0 bases; J trimming: 1 base; junction bases outside the gene matches: 7. The V gene's germline CDR1 is SGHDN and CDR2 FVKESK. This CDR3 is CASSQDGLAGEWGTDTQYF. CDR3 DNA sequence: TGTGCCAGCAGCCAAGATGGACTAGCGGGAGAATGGGGCACAGATACGCAGTATTTT.